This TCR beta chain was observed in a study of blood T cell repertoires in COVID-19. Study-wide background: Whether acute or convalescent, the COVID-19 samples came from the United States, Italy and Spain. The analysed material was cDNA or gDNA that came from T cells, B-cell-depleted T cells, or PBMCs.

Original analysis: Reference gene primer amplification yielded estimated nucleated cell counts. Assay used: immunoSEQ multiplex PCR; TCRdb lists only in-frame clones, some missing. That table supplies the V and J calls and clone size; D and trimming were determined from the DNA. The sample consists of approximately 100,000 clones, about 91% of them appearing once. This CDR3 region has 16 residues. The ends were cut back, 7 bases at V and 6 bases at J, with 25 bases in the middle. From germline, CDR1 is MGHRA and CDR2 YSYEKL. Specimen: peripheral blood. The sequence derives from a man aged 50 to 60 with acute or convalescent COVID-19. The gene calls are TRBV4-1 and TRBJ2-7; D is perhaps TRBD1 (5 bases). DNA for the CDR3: TGCGCCAGCACCAAGACAGTCGGGTTGGTCCTTCGCGAGCAGTACTTC. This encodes CASTKTVGLVLREQYF.